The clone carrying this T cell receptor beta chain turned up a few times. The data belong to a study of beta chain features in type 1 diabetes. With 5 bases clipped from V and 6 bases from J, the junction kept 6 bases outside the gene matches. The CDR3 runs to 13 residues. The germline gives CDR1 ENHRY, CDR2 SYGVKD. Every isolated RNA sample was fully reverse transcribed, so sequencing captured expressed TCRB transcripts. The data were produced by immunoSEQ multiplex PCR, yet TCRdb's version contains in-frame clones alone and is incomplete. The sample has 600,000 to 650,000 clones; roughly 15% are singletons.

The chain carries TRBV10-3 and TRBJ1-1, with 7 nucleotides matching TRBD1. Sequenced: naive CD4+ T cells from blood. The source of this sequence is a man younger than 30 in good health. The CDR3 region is CAISYRGRAEAFF. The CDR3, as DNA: TGTGCCATCAGTTACAGGGGTCGAGCTGAAGCTTTCTTT.